This TCR beta chain was documented in a study of response to subunit inactivated influenza vaccine. Study-wide findings and caveats: Authors suggested seasonal influenza vaccinations each recruit few new T cells.

Germline values: CDR1 SQVTM, CDR2 ANQGSEA. The CDR3 covers 19 residues. The ends lost 0 bases at V and 5 bases at J; junction bases unmatched: 20. This clonotype was seen ten or more times. Its antigen is unknown. TCRdb itself ran the RT-PCR reads through MiXCR, one entry per CDR3 protein. The top ten hold 11% of the sample, which has 650,000 to 800,000 distinct CDR3 sequences, about a fifth seen once. This chain uses TRBV29-1 with TRBJ1-2; 8 bases fit TRBD1. The receptor's source is a man aged 45-65 years who received an inactivated influenza vaccine. The specimen comprised PBMCs from blood, sampled around 5 days after vaccination. The CDR3, as DNA: TGCAGCGTTGAAGAAAGGATCACGGGACAGGTTGCTGGCGAGTATGGCTACACCTTC. This sequence encodes CSVEERITGQVAGEYGYTF.